Each of the 30 T cell receptor beta chains below was sequenced from the same sample in a study of metastatic and nonmetastatic thyroid tumors. Thyroid surgery took place with no prior treatment in any patient. TCRdb used MiXCR to call clones anew from the PCR reads. The sample holds tens of thousands of clones, under 25% seen once. Sequencing was performed on blood. Every receptor here comes from a male donor with papillary thyroid cancer or a benign thyroid nodule (not recorded which). Some clones in this sample may be carry-over from other donors' samples.

In its sample, this clone was seen many times. The chain recombines TRBV10-3 with TRBJ2-1; TRBD2 agrees at 10 bases. The CDR3 totals 16 residues. The J segment lost 6 bases and the V segment lost 4 bases, leaving 9 bases of the junction unmatched. Germline assignment: CDR1 ENHRY and CDR2 SYGVKD. The CDR3 loop reads CAISGLAGESPNEQFF. In nucleotides, the CDR3 is TGTGCCATCAGTGGGCTAGCGGGAGAGTCTCCCAATGAGCAGTTCTTC.

CDR3 coding DNA: TGCAGTGCCTCCCTTCCGGAGACATATAGCAATCAGCCCCAGCATTTT. This gives the protein CSASLPETYSNQPQHF. This chain joins TRBV20-1 and TRBJ1-5; D unresolved. This CDR3 has 16 residues. Per germline, CDR1 DFQATT and CDR2 SNEGSKA (reference sequence). Trimming pared 6 bases from V and 0 bases from J, leaving 18 bases between.

This clone was seen a handful of times. This could be a read error, since a much larger clone is one nucleotide away. Other nucleotide sequences from this sample produce the same CDR3. This sequence joins TRBV9 and TRBJ2-6; D ambiguous. Per germline, CDR1 SGDLS and CDR2 YYNGEE. V lost 7 bases, J lost 0 bases, and 8 bases lay in between. The CDR3 runs to 14 residues. The CDR3 DNA reads as TGTGCCAGCGCGACGCCCTCTGGGGCCAACGTCCTGACTTTC. Its protein product is CASATPSGANVLTF.

This clone was recorded many times. The V and J genes are TRBV7-2 and TRBJ2-3; 7 bases align to TRBD1. The CDR3 consists of 16 residues. V trimming: 3 bases; J trimming: 2 bases; junction bases outside the gene matches: 8. CDR1 SGHTA and CDR2 FQGNSA come from the germline V gene. The CDR3 loop is CASSFPGGQYTDTQYF. For the CDR3, the DNA is TGTGCCAGCAGCTTCCCAGGGGGACAATACACAGATACGCAGTATTTT.

This clone came up many times. The J gene is TRBJ2-3, the V gene TRBV7-9; possibly TRBD2 for D (5 bases). Trimming left V 6 bases short and J 6 bases short, with 19 bases between. Germline lookup yields CDR1 SEHNR and CDR2 FQNEAQ (reference sequence). This CDR3 is 15 amino acids long. The CDR3 sequence is CASSSSGSRGDTQYF. CDR3 nucleotide sequence: TGTGCCAGCAGTTCCAGCGGTTCTCGTGGGGATACGCAGTATTTT. The complete variable domain, with remaining parts taken from reference TRBV7-9 and TRBJ2-3, reads DTGVSQNPRHKITKRGQNVTFRCDPISEHNRLYWYRQTLGQGPEFLTYFQNEAQLEKSRLLSDRFSAERPKGSFSTLEIQRTEQGDSAMYLCASSSSGSRGDTQYFGPGTRLTVL.

This clone was seen ten or more times. In DNA, the CDR3 is TGTGCCAGCAGCCCTTGGGGGGACACGTACTACGAGCAGTACTTC. It translates to CASSPWGDTYYEQYF. The genes are TRBV7-8 and TRBJ2-7; D may be TRBD1 or TRBD2 (6 bases each). The germline CDR1 and CDR2 sequences are SGHVS and FQNEAQ. The CDR3 has 15 amino acids. The V end lost 5 bases, the J end lost 3 bases, and 17 bases lay between the germline ends.

This clone was seen at least ten times. The V call is TRBV11-2, the J call TRBJ2-5; 8 bases are shared with TRBD2. The CDR3 has 14 residues. The germline V gene has CDR1 SGHAT and CDR2 FQNNGV. Unmatched junction bases numbered 5, after V lost 4 bases and J lost 4 bases. The CDR3 DNA is TGTGCCAGCAGCTCACGGGGGGGCGGAGAGACCCAGTACTTC. This encodes CASSSRGGGETQYF.

This clone was recorded at least ten times. The chain joins TRBV19 to TRBJ1-5; D is unclear. Germline V gene data show CDR1 as LNHDA and CDR2 as SQIVND (reference sequence). There are 17 residues in the CDR3. Trimming cost V 3 bases and J 2 bases, with 17 bases left between them. The DNA of the CDR3 is TGTGCCAGTAGTATGCGTTTCGGGCCGCAGGGCAATCAGCCCCAGCATTTT. Protein sequence: CASSMRFGPQGNQPQHF.

Sample share makes this clone medium-sized. The chain couples TRBV6-5 to TRBJ1-2; 7 nucleotides line up with TRBD1. CDR3 length: 17 amino acids. The germline V gene encodes CDR1 MNHEY and CDR2 SVGAGI. V was pared by 0 bases and J by 3 bases, with 10 bases of the junction left unmatched. The CDR3 here is CASSYSTAGGTHYGYTF. The CDR3 DNA sequence: TGTGCCAGCAGTTACTCGACGGCAGGGGGTACGCACTATGGCTACACCTTC.

This clone has a count of ten or more. The genes are TRBV28 and TRBJ1-1, with D hard to call. The V and J ends lost 2 bases and 1 base respectively, with 2 bases between them. The CDR3 loop spans 12 amino acids. CDR1 is MDHEN and CDR2 is SYDVKM in the germline V gene. The CDR3, as DNA: TGTGCCAGCAGTTTAACGAACACTGAAGCTTTCTTT. Amino acid sequence: CASSLTNTEAFF.

V is TRBV11-2 and J is TRBJ1-3; 7 bases are shared with TRBD1. The CDR3 totals 17 residues. J was trimmed by 0 bases and V by 0 bases; bases with no gene match: 5. CDR1 is SGHAT, CDR2 FQNNGV, per germline. The CDR3 is CASSLETGLSSGNTIYF. CDR3 nucleotides: TGTGCCAGCAGCTTAGAGACAGGGTTAAGCTCTGGAAACACCATATATTTT.

This clone was seen many times. CDR3 DNA sequence: TGTGCCAGCTCCGGCGGGGTCACAGATACGCAGTATTTT. It specifies CASSGGVTDTQYF. The chain recombines TRBV6-1 with TRBJ2-3; TRBD2 is a possible D gene (6 bases). The V gene's germline CDR1 is MNHNS and CDR2 SASEGT. V lost 8 bases to trimming and J lost 2 bases, with 11 bases between them. CDR3 length: 13 residues.

The chain has TRBV11-2 and TRBJ1-1; TRBD1 agrees at 8 bases. CDR1 and CDR2 from the germline V gene are SGHAT and FQNNGV. The CDR3 runs 14 residues. V was clipped by 5 bases and J by 4 bases; unmatched bases: 6. The CDR3 DNA follows: TGTGCCAGCAGCGTACAGGGGGGGAGCACTGAAGCTTTCTTT. Translation: CASSVQGGSTEAFF.

V usage is TRBV2 and J usage is TRBJ1-1; D call uncertain. The CDR3 has 11 amino acids. CDR1 and CDR2 from the germline V gene are SNHLY and FYNNEI. Trimming took 4 bases from V and 9 from J, leaving 9 bases between them. The CDR3 coding sequence is TGTGCCAGCAGTGGTACGGGGAAAGCTTTCTTT. Encoded protein: CASSGTGKAFF.

The rearrangement links TRBV20-1 to TRBJ1-1, with D perhaps matching TRBD1 (5 bases). Germline V lookup: CDR1 DFQATT, CDR2 SNEGSKA (reference sequence). V lost 3 bases and J 8 bases, leaving 16 bases between the germline ends. This CDR3 spans 13 amino acids. CDR3 protein: CSASGGGGGEAFF. The CDR3 DNA sequence: TGCAGTGCTAGCGGTGGTGGGGGAGGGGAAGCTTTCTTT.

The sample holds many counts of this clone. The chain is built from TRBV27 and TRBJ1-1; maybe TRBD1 (6 bases). The germline V and J ends were trimmed by 2 bases and 7 bases, with 14 bases remaining between them. The CDR3 spans 14 residues. Germline CDR1 and CDR2: MNHEY and SMNVEV (reference sequence). The CDR3 bases are TGTGCCAGCAGTTTAGGAAGGAGGGGGTTTGAAGCTTTCTTT. It codes for CASSLGRRGFEAFF.

The chain recombines TRBV19 with TRBJ1-1; D is uncertain. Germline V gene lookup returns CDR1 LNHDA and CDR2 SQIVND (reference sequence). The CDR3 contains 16 residues. Trimming stripped 6 bases from V and 5 bases from J, with 22 bases between. CDR3 nucleotides: TGTGCCAGTAGATCATTCTGGGGAGAAGGAGGGACTGAAGCTTTCTTT. Its translation: CASRSFWGEGGTEAFF. Looking up the rest from reference TRBV19 and TRBJ1-1 gives the full variable domain: DGGITQSPKYLFRKEGQNVTLSCEQNLNHDAMYWYRQDPGQGLRLIYYSQIVNDFQKGDIAEGYSVSREKKESFPLTVTSAQKNPTAFYLCASRSFWGEGGTEAFFGQGTRLTVV.

There are many counts of this clone. The chain is built from TRBV18 and TRBJ1-1; 7 bases line up with TRBD1. Per germline, CDR1 KGHSH and CDR2 LQKENI. This CDR3 has 14 amino acids. J lost 2 bases, V lost 7 bases, and 7 bases had no gene match. CDR3 sequence reads: CASFGTEANTEAFF. Written as DNA, the CDR3 is TGTGCCAGCTTCGGGACAGAAGCTAACACTGAAGCTTTCTTT.

Only a few counts were recorded for this clone. The chain recombines TRBV2 with TRBJ2-7; 7 bases line up with TRBD2. Germline V gene lookup returns CDR1 SNHLY and CDR2 FYNNEI. V dropped 4 bases and J dropped 3; count of bases not matched to a gene: 9. This CDR3 is built from 15 residues. DNA for the CDR3: TGTGCCAGCAGTGGTGGGGACGGGAGGAGCTACGAGCAGTACTTC. This gives the protein CASSGGDGRSYEQYF.

The table lists this clone with many counts. The chain couples TRBV6-1 to TRBJ2-5; TRBD1 matches at 7 bases. V trimming: 3 bases; J trimming: 5 bases; junction bases outside the gene matches: 3. The CDR3 length is 13 residues. The germline gives CDR1 MNHNS, CDR2 SASEGT. The CDR3 sequence is CASSEYRGETQYF. CDR3 DNA sequence: TGTGCCAGCAGTGAGTACAGGGGTGAGACCCAGTACTTC.

J is TRBJ2-1 and V is TRBV6-5; TRBD2 matches 9 bases. This CDR3 is built from 14 residues. Losses at the gene ends were 4 bases for V and 4 bases for J; bases not matched to a gene: 2. CDR1 is MNHEY and CDR2 is SVGAGI in the germline V gene. DNA of the CDR3: TGTGCCAGCAGTTTTAGCGGGGGTTACAATGAGCAGTTCTTC. Translated: CASSFSGGYNEQFF.

This clone showed up many times. V gene TRBV19 combines with J gene TRBJ2-5, with TRBD2 matching 15 bases. CDR1 LNHDA and CDR2 SQIVND come from the germline V gene (reference sequence). This CDR3 has 17 residues. Trimming at V came to 5 bases and at J to 4 bases, leaving 8 bases not matched to a gene. The CDR3 region is CASSAGLAGGPRETQYF. The CDR3 bases are TGTGCCAGTAGTGCGGGACTAGCGGGAGGCCCCAGAGAGACCCAGTACTTC. Full variable domain (rest looked up from reference TRBV19 and TRBJ2-5): DGGITQSPKYLFRKEGQNVTLSCEQNLNHDAMYWYRQDPGQGLRLIYYSQIVNDFQKGDIAEGYSVSREKKESFPLTVTSAQKNPTAFYLCASSAGLAGGPRETQYFGPGTRLLVL.

The V gene is TRBV7-9, the J gene TRBJ2-7; maybe TRBD2 (7 bases). CDR3 length equals 13 residues. Trimming took off 5 bases at V and 7 bases at J, with 15 bases between the two ends. In germline, CDR1 is SEHNR, CDR2 FQNEAQ (reference sequence). The CDR3 region is CASSLRGAGEQYF. CDR3 nucleotides: TGTGCCAGCAGCCTTCGGGGGGCGGGTGAGCAGTACTTC.

The table lists this clone with many counts. At the DNA level, this CDR3 is encoded by other sequences in the same sample as well. V usage is TRBV30 and J usage is TRBJ2-7; 7 bases are shared with TRBD1. V gave up 0 bases and J gave up 4 bases; unmatched junction bases: 6. The CDR3 runs 14 residues. The germline V gene encodes CDR1 GTSNPN and CDR2 SVGIG (reference sequence). The CDR3 region is CAWSVSGTAYEQYF. The CDR3 bases are TGTGCCTGGAGTGTTTCCGGGACAGCTTACGAGCAGTACTTC. Filled out from reference TRBV30 and TRBJ2-7, the complete variable domain reads SQTIHQWPATLVQPVGSPLSLECTVEGTSNPNLYWYRQAAGRGLQLLFYSVGIGQISSEVPQNLSASRPQDRQFILSSKKLLLSDSGFYLCAWSVSGTAYEQYFGPGTRLTVT.

This clone was detected many times. V gene TRBV20-1 combines with J gene TRBJ2-4; D is possibly TRBD1 (6 bases). The CDR3 totals 13 residues. Trimming stripped 3 bases from V and 4 bases from J, with 10 bases between. In germline, CDR1 is DFQATT, CDR2 SNEGSKA (reference sequence). This chain's CDR3 is CSARDGQKNIQYF. Here the CDR3 DNA reads TGCAGTGCTAGGGACGGACAGAAAAACATTCAGTACTTC.

Here the CDR3 DNA reads TGTGCCAGCATCCCCGGCGGGGAGAACACCGGGGAGCTGTTTTTT. It encodes CASIPGGENTGELFF. The rearrangement links TRBV7-6 to TRBJ2-2; D is perhaps TRBD2 (6 bases). Trimming pared 7 bases from V and 1 base from J, leaving 13 bases between. The CDR3 covers 15 residues. CDR1 is SGHVS and CDR2 is FNYEAQ in the germline V gene.

This clone was seen at least ten times. The V and J genes are TRBV19 and TRBJ2-2; 7 bases line up with TRBD2. In germline, CDR1 is LNHDA, CDR2 SQIVND (reference sequence). The CDR3 contains 15 residues. J lost 5 bases, V lost 9 bases, and 12 bases had no gene match. The CDR3 DNA reads TGTGCCAGCAACCCCCGGACTAGATATACCGGGGAGCTGTTTTTT. Translation: CASNPRTRYTGELFF. Together with reference TRBV19 and TRBJ2-2, the CDR3 gives the full variable domain: DGGITQSPKYLFRKEGQNVTLSCEQNLNHDAMYWYRQDPGQGLRLIYYSQIVNDFQKGDIAEGYSVSREKKESFPLTVTSAQKNPTAFYLCASNPRTRYTGELFFGEGSRLTVL.

This rearrangement joins TRBV20-1 to TRBJ2-1, with D uncertain. Germline V lookup: CDR1 DFQATT, CDR2 SNEGSKA (reference sequence). V lost 3 bases, J lost 7 bases, and 16 bases lay in between. This CDR3 has 14 amino acids. In DNA form, the CDR3 reads TGCAGTGCTAGGGTCCTGCAGACCCCTAATGAGCAGTTCTTC. This encodes CSARVLQTPNEQFF.

This clone was found many times. The V gene is TRBV5-1, the J gene TRBJ2-7; possible D gene TRBD2, 6 bases. The V end lost 4 bases, the J end lost 4 bases, and 15 bases lay between the germline ends. Per germline, CDR1 SGHRS and CDR2 YFSETQ. The CDR3 runs to 14 residues. This CDR3 is CASSPSSATYEQYF. CDR3 nucleotides: TGCGCCAGCAGCCCCTCTAGCGCCACATACGAGCAGTACTTC.

At least ten counts were recorded for this clone. A much more abundant neighbour one base away suggests this may be a read error. Other nucleotide sequences from this sample produce the same CDR3. The chain employs TRBV7-9 and TRBJ1-2, with TRBD1 matching over 8 bases. In germline, CDR1 is SEHNR, CDR2 FQNEAQ (reference sequence). There are 12 residues in the CDR3. CDR3 region: CASSGQGYGYTF. The CDR3 nucleotides read TGCGCCAGCAGTGGACAGGGATATGGCTACACCTTC.